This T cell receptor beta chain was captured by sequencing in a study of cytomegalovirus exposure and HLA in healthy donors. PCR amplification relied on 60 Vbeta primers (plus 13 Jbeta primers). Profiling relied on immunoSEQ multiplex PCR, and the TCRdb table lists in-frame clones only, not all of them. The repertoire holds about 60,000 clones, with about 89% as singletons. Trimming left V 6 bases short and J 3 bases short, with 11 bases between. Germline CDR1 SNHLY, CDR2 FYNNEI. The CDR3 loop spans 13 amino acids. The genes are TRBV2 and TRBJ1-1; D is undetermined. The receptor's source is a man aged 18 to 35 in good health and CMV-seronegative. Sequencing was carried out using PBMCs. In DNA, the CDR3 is TGTGCCAGCAGGGCGGGCTGGGACACTGAAGCTTTCTTT. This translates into CASRAGWDTEAFF.